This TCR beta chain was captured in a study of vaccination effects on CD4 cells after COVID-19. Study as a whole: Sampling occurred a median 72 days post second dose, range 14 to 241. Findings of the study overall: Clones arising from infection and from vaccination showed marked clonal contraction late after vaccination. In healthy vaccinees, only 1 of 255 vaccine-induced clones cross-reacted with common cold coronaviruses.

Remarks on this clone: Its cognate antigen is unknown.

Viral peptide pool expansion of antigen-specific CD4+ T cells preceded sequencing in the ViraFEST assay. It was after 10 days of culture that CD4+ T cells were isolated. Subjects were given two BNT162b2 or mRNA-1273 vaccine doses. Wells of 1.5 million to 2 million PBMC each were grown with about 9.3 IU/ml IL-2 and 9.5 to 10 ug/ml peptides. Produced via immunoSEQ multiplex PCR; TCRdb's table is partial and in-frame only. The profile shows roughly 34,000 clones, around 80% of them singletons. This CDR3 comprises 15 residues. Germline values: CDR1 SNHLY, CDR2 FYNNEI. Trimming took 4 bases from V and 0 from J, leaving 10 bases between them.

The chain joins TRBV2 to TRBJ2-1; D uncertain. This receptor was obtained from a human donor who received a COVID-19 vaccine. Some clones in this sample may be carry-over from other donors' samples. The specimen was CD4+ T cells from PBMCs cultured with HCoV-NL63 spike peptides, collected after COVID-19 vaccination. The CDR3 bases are TGTGCCAGCAGTGGGATCTTAACCTCCTACAATGAGCAGTTCTTC. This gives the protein CASSGILTSYNEQFF.